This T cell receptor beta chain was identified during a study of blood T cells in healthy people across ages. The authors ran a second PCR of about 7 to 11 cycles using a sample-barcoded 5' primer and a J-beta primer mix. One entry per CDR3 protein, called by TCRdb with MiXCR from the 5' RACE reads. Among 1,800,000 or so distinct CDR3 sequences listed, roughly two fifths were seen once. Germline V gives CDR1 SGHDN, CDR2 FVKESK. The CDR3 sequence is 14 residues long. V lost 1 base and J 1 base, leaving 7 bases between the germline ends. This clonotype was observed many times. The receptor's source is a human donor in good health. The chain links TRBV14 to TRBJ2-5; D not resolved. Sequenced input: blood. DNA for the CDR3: TGTGCCAGCAGCCAAGTTCAGGTCCAAGAGACCCAGTACTTC. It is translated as CASSQVQVQETQYF.